The 18 T cell receptor beta chains given below trace back to one sample, sequenced in a study of blood T cell repertoires in COVID-19. The data were produced by immunoSEQ multiplex PCR, yet TCRdb's version contains in-frame clones alone and is incomplete. The sample has about 200,000 clones, around three quarters seen once; the top ten hold 5.5% to 7%. Input material: peripheral blood. Source of these receptors: a woman aged 70-85 years with acute or convalescent COVID-19.

The genes are TRBV30 and TRBJ1-4; D is perhaps TRBD1 (5 bases). This CDR3 is 13 amino acids long. CDR1 and CDR2 (germline): GTSNPN, SVGIG (reference sequence). The V and J ends lost 1 base and 4 bases respectively, with 7 bases between them. CDR3 residues: CAWSGGNNEKLFF. The CDR3 nucleotides read TGTGCCTGGAGTGGGGGCAATAATGAAAAACTGTTTTTT.

Regarding this clone: This same CDR3 is encoded by further DNA sequences in the sample. The gene calls are TRBV3-1 (or the pseudogene TRBV3-2) and TRBJ1-1; D is uncertain. The CDR3 consists of 11 residues. The ends were cut back, 1 base at V and 7 bases at J, with 4 bases in the middle. Germline CDR1 is LGHDT and CDR2 is YNNKEL (reference sequence). The CDR3 DNA reads as TGTGCCAGCAGCCAAGGAGGTGAAGCTTTCTTT. It specifies CASSQGGEAFF.

This clone was picked up a small number of times. The CDR3 is CASSFGASGRVVVQETQYF. The CDR3 DNA follows: TGTGCCAGCAGCTTCGGAGCTAGCGGGAGGGTAGTGGTACAAGAGACCCAGTACTTC. V usage is TRBV7-2 and J usage is TRBJ2-5; 12 bases are shared with TRBD2. The junction had 13 bases not matched to a gene; V was cut back by 3 bases and J by 2 bases. This CDR3 region has 19 residues. Germline V lookup: CDR1 SGHTA, CDR2 FQGNSA.

The chain employs TRBV6-5 and TRBJ2-7; tentatively, D is TRBD1 (6 bases). The germline V and J ends were trimmed by 2 bases and 5 bases, with 10 bases remaining between them. This CDR3 has 13 amino acids. Per germline, CDR1 MNHEY and CDR2 SVGAGI. CDR3 in amino acids: CASSYAQGNEQYF. CDR3 bases: TGTGCCAGCAGTTACGCACAGGGTAACGAGCAGTACTTC.

The V gene is TRBV28, the J gene TRBJ2-7; maybe TRBD1 (5 bases). This CDR3 is built from 13 residues. Per germline, CDR1 MDHEN and CDR2 SYDVKM. The ends were cut back, 2 bases at V and 3 bases at J, with 8 bases in the middle. As DNA, the CDR3 is TGTGCCAGCAGTTTAACAGGAAACTACGAGCAGTACTTC. Encoded protein: CASSLTGNYEQYF.

This clone was picked up a small number of times. The chain uses TRBV5-1 and TRBJ1-3; D is possibly TRBD1 (5 bases). Germline V gene lookup returns CDR1 SGHRS and CDR2 YFSETQ. The ends were cut back, 2 bases at V and 3 bases at J, with 12 bases in the middle. This CDR3 spans 15 amino acids. The CDR3 nucleotides read TGCGCCAGCAGCTTCGATCAGGGATTTGGAAACACCATATATTTT. Residues: CASSFDQGFGNTIYF.

This chain links TRBV6-4 with TRBJ2-2, with D perhaps matching TRBD2 (6 bases). The CDR3 runs to 16 residues. Germline V gives CDR1 MRHNA, CDR2 SNTAGT. Trimming shortened V by 3 bases and J by 3 bases, and 14 bases separated the two germline ends. CDR3 DNA: TGTGCCAGCAGTGAATCTTCGGGAGCAGACACCGGGGAGCTGTTTTTT. This sequence encodes CASSESSGADTGELFF.

The J gene is TRBJ1-1, the V gene TRBV7-9; 7 nucleotides agree with TRBD1. J was trimmed by 4 bases and V by 4 bases; bases with no gene match: 9. Germline values: CDR1 SEHNR, CDR2 FQNEAQ (reference sequence). This CDR3 has 15 residues. This chain's CDR3 is CASSSLGQTGTEAFF. The CDR3 nucleotides read TGTGCCAGCAGCTCCTTGGGACAGACTGGCACTGAAGCTTTCTTT. Full variable domain (missing parts from reference TRBV7-9 and TRBJ1-1): DTGVSQNPRHKITKRGQNVTFRCDPISEHNRLYWYRQTLGQGPEFLTYFQNEAQLEKSRLLSDRFSAERPKGSFSTLEIQRTEQGDSAMYLCASSSLGQTGTEAFFGQGTRLTVV.

This clone was observed a handful of times. The chain recombines TRBV28 with TRBJ1-5; 7 positions match TRBD1. The V gene's germline CDR1 is MDHEN and CDR2 SYDVKM. Germline trimming cut 4 bases from V and 3 bases from J; bases unmatched to any gene: 9. This CDR3 is built from 16 residues. DNA of the CDR3: TGTGCCAGCAGTTCACCCGTGGGACAGAACAATCAGCCCCAGCATTTT. Translated: CASSSPVGQNNQPQHF.

This sequence joins TRBV30 and TRBJ2-5; D may be TRBD1 (6 bases). This CDR3 contains 11 residues. V was trimmed by 4 bases and J by 3 bases, leaving 6 bases between them. Germline V gives CDR1 GTSNPN, CDR2 SVGIG (reference sequence). This chain's CDR3 is CAWTGEETQYF. The CDR3, as DNA: TGTGCCTGGACAGGGGAAGAGACCCAGTACTTC.

Written as DNA, the CDR3 is TGCGCCAGCAGCTTGGAGGGACAGAACTATGGCTACACCTTC. Translation gives CASSLEGQNYGYTF. The rearrangement joins TRBV5-1 to TRBJ1-2; 7 nucleotides agree with TRBD1. The CDR3 consists of 14 residues. Trimming took 0 bases from V and 2 from J; bases not matched to a gene: 1. Germline CDR1 reads SGHRS; CDR2 reads YFSETQ. Based on the CDR3 plus reference TRBV5-1 and TRBJ1-2, the full variable domain is KAGVTQTPRYLIKTRGQQVTLSCSPISGHRSVSWYQQTPGQGLQFLFEYFSETQRNKGNFPGRFSGRQFSNSRSEMNVSTLELGDSALYLCASSLEGQNYGYTFGSGTRLTVV.

The rearrangement links TRBV2 to TRBJ2-1; 14 bases fit TRBD2. The CDR3 extends over 15 amino acids. V trimming: 8 bases; J trimming: 7 bases; junction bases outside the gene matches: 7. In germline, CDR1 is SNHLY, CDR2 FYNNEI. The CDR3 region is CASCTGLAGVNEQFF. As DNA, the CDR3 is TGTGCCAGCTGTACGGGACTAGCGGGAGTTAATGAGCAGTTCTTC.

V usage is TRBV24-1 and J usage is TRBJ2-2; the D is unclear. Germline CDR1 reads KGHDR; CDR2 reads SFDVKD. The CDR3 length is 14 residues. Between the trimmed V and J ends, which lost 2 bases and 6 bases, there was a span of 9 bases. The CDR3 nucleotides are TGTGCCACCAGTGATTCGTCAGTCCCCGGGGAGCTGTTTTTT. It codes for CATSDSSVPGELFF.

This clone has only a few counts. The chain combines TRBV21-1 with TRBJ1-1; TRBD1 is the table's D call, not checked against the DNA. TRBV21-1 is assigned pseudogene status. The CDR3 extends over 16 amino acids. As DNA, the CDR3 is TGTGCCAGCAGCAAAGGAGGGGGTAGTGGGGACACTGAAGCTTTCTTT. Protein: CASSKGGGSGDTEAFF.

V usage is TRBV7-2 and J usage is TRBJ2-7; possible D gene TRBD1, 5 bases. V was cut by 8 bases and J by 6 bases, with 17 bases left in between. The CDR3 consists of 13 residues. Germline V gives CDR1 SGHTA, CDR2 FQGNSA. The CDR3 region has the DNA TGTGCCAGCGCAAACCTTAGGACATCCGAGCAGTACTTC. Its translation is CASANLRTSEQYF.

This chain joins TRBV28 and TRBJ2-1; D remains unclear. The CDR3 consists of 13 residues. Germline V gives CDR1 MDHEN, CDR2 SYDVKM. V lost 1 base, J lost 8 bases, and 9 bases lay in between. The CDR3: CASSLYRQDEQFF. In nucleotides, the CDR3 is TGTGCCAGCAGTTTATATCGGCAGGATGAGCAGTTCTTC.

The gene calls are TRBV27 and TRBJ1-1; D uncertain. From germline, CDR1 is MNHEY and CDR2 SMNVEV (reference sequence). Between the trimmed V and J ends, which lost 4 bases and 0 bases, there was a span of 6 bases. CDR3 size: 13 residues. For the CDR3, the DNA is TGTGCCAGCAGTTACAGATTGAACACTGAAGCTTTCTTT. The encoded protein is CASSYRLNTEAFF.

The V gene is TRBV5-4, the J gene TRBJ2-7; 8 bases are a match to TRBD1. The length of the CDR3 is 16 residues. J lost 5 bases, V lost 0 bases, and 10 bases had no gene match. CDR1 and CDR2 (germline): SGHNT, YYREEE (reference sequence). Here the CDR3 reads CASSLARAGGLHEQYF. The CDR3 DNA reads TGTGCCAGCAGCTTGGCCCGGGCAGGGGGCCTGCACGAGCAGTACTTC.